This passage covers 5 T cell receptor beta chains from one sample sequenced in a study of vaccination effects on CD4 cells after COVID-19 (dated by TCRdb to 2022 to 2024). To identify antigen-specific CD4+ T cell clonotypes by their expansion, the ViraFEST assay first stimulated PBMC with viral peptide pools and then applied TCR sequencing. After around 11 days of culture, CD4+ T cells were isolated with the EasySep CD4+ T cell isolation kit. PCR-confirmed SARS-CoV-2 infection had occurred in convalescent patients between March and December 2020, before the Alpha, Beta and Delta variants emerged in the United States. What these receptors recognize is not known. Libraries were constructed by the immunoSEQ multiplex PCR assay. As stored in TCRdb, this immuneACCESS dataset retains in-frame rearrangements with V and J assigned. A fraction of the clones does not appear; measured against another copy, unresolved V genes explain less than half of the discrepancy, and the remainder lacks a known reason. The sample table lists tens of thousands of clones, roughly 69% of them with a count of one. 18% of the sample lies in the top ten.

Source: CD4+ T cells from PBMCs cultured with SARS-CoV-2 spike peptides, taken before COVID-19 vaccination. Reading the label with the study, this specimen's cell subset or site is: SARS-CoV-2 spike overlapping peptide pool stimulation. All receptors come from a human donor who had a prior SARS-CoV-2 infection.

This clone was seen a few times. The V call is TRBV10-3, the J call TRBJ2-4; D may be TRBD1 (5 bases). The germline CDR1 and CDR2 sequences are ENHRY and SYGVKD. With 1 base removed from V and 9 bases from J, the gap between germline ends came to 16 bases. The CDR3 sequence is 15 residues long. The CDR3 DNA reads TGTGCCATCAGTGAGTTAGACACGACAGAGAGCATTCAGTACTTC. Protein sequence: CAISELDTTESIQYF.

The chain has TRBV28 and TRBJ1-1; 7 nucleotides align to TRBD1. CDR1 is MDHEN and CDR2 is SYDVKM in the germline V gene. J was trimmed by 1 base and V by 6 bases; bases with no gene match: 5. The CDR3 loop spans 14 amino acids. In DNA, the CDR3 is TGTGCCAGCAGGGGGACAGACTGGAACACTGAAGCTTTCTTT. This translates into CASRGTDWNTEAFF.

This clone has a handful of counts. CDR3: CAISWTGGGYTF. In DNA, the CDR3 is TGTGCCATCAGCTGGACAGGGGGTGGCTACACCTTC. V is TRBV10-3 and J is TRBJ1-2; the match to TRBD1 covers 10 bases. CDR1 is ENHRY, CDR2 SYGVKD, per germline. J lost 7 bases, V lost 6 bases, and 2 bases had no gene match. This CDR3 has 12 amino acids.

For the CDR3, the DNA is TGTGCCAGCAGCCAAGGCCTTGTCCGCGTGACGACTAGCACAGATACGCAGTATTTT. Protein sequence: CASSQGLVRVTTSTDTQYF. The gene calls are TRBV3-1 (or the pseudogene TRBV3-2) and TRBJ2-3; D is unresolved. The CDR3 is made up of 19 amino acids. Germline V lookup: CDR1 LGHDT, CDR2 YNNKEL (reference sequence). Trimming left V 1 base short and J 0 bases short, with 20 bases between.

This clone is medium-sized. The rearrangement links TRBV9 to TRBJ2-5; 10 bases map to TRBD2. Germline-derived CDR1 and CDR2 are SGDLS and YYNGEE. This CDR3 contains 15 residues. J lost 4 bases, V lost 6 bases, and 9 bases had no gene match. CDR3 protein: CASTPIAGGLETQYF. The CDR3 nucleotides are TGTGCCAGCACCCCGATAGCGGGAGGTTTAGAGACCCAGTACTTC.